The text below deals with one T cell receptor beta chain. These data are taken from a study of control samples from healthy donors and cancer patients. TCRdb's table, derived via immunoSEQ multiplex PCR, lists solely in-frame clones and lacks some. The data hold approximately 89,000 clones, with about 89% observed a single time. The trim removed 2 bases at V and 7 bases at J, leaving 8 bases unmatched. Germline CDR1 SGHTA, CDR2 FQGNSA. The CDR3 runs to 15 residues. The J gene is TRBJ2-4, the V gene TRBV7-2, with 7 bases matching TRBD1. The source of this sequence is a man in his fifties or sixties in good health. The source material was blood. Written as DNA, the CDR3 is TGTGCCAGCAGCTTAACCGGACAGGCTGGGAACATTCAGTACTTC. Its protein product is CASSLTGQAGNIQYF.